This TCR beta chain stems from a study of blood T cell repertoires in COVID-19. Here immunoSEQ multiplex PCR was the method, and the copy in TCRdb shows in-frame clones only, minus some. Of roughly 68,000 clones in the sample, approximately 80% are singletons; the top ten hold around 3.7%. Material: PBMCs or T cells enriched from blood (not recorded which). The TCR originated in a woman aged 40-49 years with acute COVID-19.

The CDR3 reads CASRGRTGAYEQYF. The DNA for the CDR3 is TGTGCCAGCAGGGGCAGGACAGGGGCCTACGAGCAGTACTTC. V gene TRBV25-1 combines with J gene TRBJ2-7, with 9 positions matching TRBD1. J gave up 2 bases and V 6 bases, and 5 bases lay outside the gene matches. Germline CDR1 is MGHDK and CDR2 is SYGVNS. The CDR3 has 14 residues.